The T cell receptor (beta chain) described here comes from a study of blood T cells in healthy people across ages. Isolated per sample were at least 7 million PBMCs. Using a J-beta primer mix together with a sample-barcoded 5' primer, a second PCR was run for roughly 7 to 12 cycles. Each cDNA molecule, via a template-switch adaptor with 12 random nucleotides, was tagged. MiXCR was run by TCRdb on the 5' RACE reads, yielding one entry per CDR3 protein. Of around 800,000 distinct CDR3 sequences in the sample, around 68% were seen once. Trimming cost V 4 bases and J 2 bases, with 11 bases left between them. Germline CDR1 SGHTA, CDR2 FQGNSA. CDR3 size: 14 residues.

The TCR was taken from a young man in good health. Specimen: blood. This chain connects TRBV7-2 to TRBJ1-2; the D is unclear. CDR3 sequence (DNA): TGTGCCAGCAGCTGGGGTTACGGGAACTATGGCTACACCTTC. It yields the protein CASSWGYGNYGYTF. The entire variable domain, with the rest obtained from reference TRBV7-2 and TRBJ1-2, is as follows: GAGVSQSPSNKVTEKGKDVELRCDPISGHTALYWYRQSLGQGLEFLIYFQGNSAPDKSGLPSDRFSAERTGGSVSTLTIQRTQQEDSAVYLCASSWGYGNYGYTFGSGTRLTVV.